The subject of this entry is one T cell receptor beta chain. Antigen specificity is unknown. The PCR contained 60 Vbeta and 13 Jbeta primers. Assay used: immunoSEQ multiplex PCR; TCRdb lists only in-frame clones, some missing. The data show 100,000 to 150,000 clones, approximately 78% seen once. The data derive from a study of cytomegalovirus exposure and HLA in healthy donors. General study points: TCR sequences were mostly rare, though some public TCRs occurred in many donors.

Trimming removed 4 bases from V and 4 bases from J; junction bases left unmatched: 12. In germline, CDR1 is GTSNPN, CDR2 SVGIG (reference sequence). The CDR3 extends over 15 amino acids. The clonotype originates from a man aged 35-49 years in good health and CMV-seronegative. Sequencing was done on a sample of PBMCs. The V and J genes are TRBV30 and TRBJ1-2, with 7 positions matching TRBD1. The CDR3 reads CAWTPRRGQSYGYTF. The CDR3 bases are TGTGCCTGGACCCCCCGGAGGGGGCAAAGCTATGGCTACACCTTC.